The rows below give T cell receptor beta chains drawn from one sample of a study of patients and donors after allogeneic stem cell transplantation. TCRdb passed the RT-PCR reads through MiXCR, listing each CDR3 protein once. The sample includes about 89,000 distinct CDR3 sequences, roughly 43% seen only once; the top ten take 50% to 75%. The material sequenced was blood, either unsorted or a sorted T cell fraction (not recorded which). The receptor set was obtained from a human donor who was either an allogeneic HSCT recipient or a stem cell or donor lymphocyte infusion donor (not recorded which). It is not recorded whose cells these are; they may come from a transplant donor. Each CDR3 is given with its conserved first and last residue. A D gene is named only where the DNA matches it firmly. Some rows have no size entry. The others give once, few or many, or a class for an expanded clone.

d_call	v_call	j_call	clone_size	cdr3_length	cdr3_aa	cdr3_nt
TRBD1	TRBV10-1	TRBJ1-6	NA	16	CASSESTTGYNSPLHF	TGCGCCAGCAGTGAGTCGACGACAGGGTACAATTCACCCCTCCACTTT
TRBD1	TRBV24-1	TRBJ1-5	NA	16	CATSAWDRESNQPQHF	TGTGCCACCAGTGCCTGGGACAGGGAAAGCAATCAGCCCCAGCATTTT
NA	TRBV3-1	TRBJ1-2	NA	14	CASSLTGQSYGYTF	TGTGCCAGCAGCCTAACCGGACAGTCTTATGGCTACACCTTC
NA	TRBV20-1	TRBJ1-1	NA	13	CSARGGPYTEAFF	TGCAGTGCTAGAGGAGGACCGTACACTGAAGCTTTCTTT
NA	TRBV6-6	TRBJ1-5	once	16	CASSAIGDMGRQPQHF	TGTGCCAGCAGTGCGATCGGTGATATGGGTAGACAGCCCCAGCATTTT
NA	TRBV20-1	TRBJ1-1	few	13	CSAVGDTGTEAFF	TGCAGTGCTGTGGGGGATACAGGCACTGAAGCTTTCTTT
NA	TRBV10-3	TRBJ1-1	few	13	CAISLPGNTEAFF	TGTGCCATCAGCCTCCCGGGGAACACTGAAGCTTTCTTT
NA	TRBV3-1	TRBJ1-2	NA	15	CASSQGPAQTMGYTF	TGTGCCAGCAGCCAAGGCCCGGCGCAGACCATGGGCTACACCTTC
TRBD1	TRBV4-3	TRBJ1-4	few	16	CASSQDWGQDGEKLFF	TGCGCCAGCAGCCAAGACTGGGGACAGGACGGTGAAAAACTGTTTTTT
NA	TRBV18	TRBJ1-1	NA	14	CASSPKGGNTEAFF	TGTGCCAGCTCACCGAAAGGAGGGAACACTGAAGCTTTCTTT
NA	TRBV12-3/TRBV12-4	TRBJ1-2	few	14	CASSFGGVNYGYTF	TGTGCCAGCAGTTTTGGGGGTGTTAACTATGGCTACACCTTC
NA	TRBV11-2	TRBJ1-6	few	14	CASSSQGGNSPLHF	TGTGCCAGCAGCTCCCAGGGAGGGAATTCACCCCTCCACTTT
NA	TRBV7-9	TRBJ2-2	NA	15	CASSPGYANTGELFF	TGTGCCAGCAGCCCGGGGTACGCGAACACCGGGGAGCTGTTTTTT
NA	TRBV7-9	TRBJ2-7	NA	17	CASRVFFGTDGSYEQYF	TGTGCCAGCAGAGTATTCTTTGGCACAGACGGTTCCTACGAGCAGTACTTC
TRBD2	TRBV28	TRBJ2-3	NA	16	CASSLWTSGGKDTQYF	TGTGCCAGCAGTTTATGGACTAGCGGGGGGAAAGATACGCAGTATTTT
NA	TRBV7-2	TRBJ1-2	few	14	CASSLMASGDGYTF	TGTGCCAGCAGCTTAATGGCGTCAGGGGATGGCTACACCTTC
NA	TRBV3-1	TRBJ1-1	NA	15	CASSQMGQAQFEAFF	TGTGCCAGCAGCCAGATGGGGCAGGCACAGTTTGAAGCTTTCTTT
NA	TRBV6-2/TRBV6-3	TRBJ1-5	few	15	CASNDLIGGNQPQHF	TGTGCCAGCAACGATCTGATTGGCGGGAATCAGCCCCAGCATTTT
TRBD1	TRBV29-1	TRBJ1-2	NA	14	CSVRLTGGGYGYTF	TGCAGCGTACGATTGACAGGGGGCGGCTATGGCTACACCTTC
NA	TRBV20-1	TRBJ1-2	few	13	CSANRAASYGYTF	TGCAGTGCCAACAGGGCCGCTTCGTATGGCTACACCTTC
NA	TRBV12-3/TRBV12-4	TRBJ2-2	NA	16	CASSLRGVVAPGELFF	TGTGCCAGCAGTTTACGAGGGGTAGTGGCCCCCGGGGAGCTGTTTTTT
TRBD2	TRBV10-2	TRBJ2-2	NA	15	CASSLAGTKGGELFF	TGCGCCAGCAGCTTAGCGGGAACCAAAGGGGGGGAGCTGTTTTTT
NA	TRBV9	TRBJ2-7	once	14	CASSVGPGGYEQYF	TGTGCCAGCAGCGTAGGTCCGGGTGGTTACGAGCAGTACTTC
NA	TRBV7-2	TRBJ2-5	NA	17	CASSLAGHGGPQETQYF	TGTGCCAGCAGCTTAGCCGGGCACGGGGGCCCTCAAGAGACCCAGTACTTC
NA	TRBV30	TRBJ1-6	NA	12	CGEGGRNSPLHF	TGTGGAGAAGGGGGTAGAAATTCACCCCTCCACTTT
NA	TRBV5-6	TRBJ1-2	NA	15	CASSLDGRFRYGYTF	TGTGCCAGCAGCTTGGATGGCAGATTCCGCTATGGCTACACCTTC
NA	TRBV10-3	TRBJ1-2	NA	15	CAISESGGAGYGYTF	TGTGCCATCAGTGAGTCGGGGGGAGCGGGCTATGGCTACACCTTC
NA	TRBV29-1	TRBJ1-1	NA	9	CSVGDLAFF	TGCAGCGTGGGGGATTTAGCTTTCTTT
TRBD1	TRBV20-1	TRBJ1-5	few	14	CSASPGGENQPQHF	TGCAGTGCTAGCCCAGGGGGGGAAAATCAGCCCCAGCATTTT
TRBD1	TRBV2	TRBJ1-5	NA	21	CASSEMWRWRQGAYSNQPQHF	TGTGCCAGCAGTGAAATGTGGAGGTGGAGACAGGGGGCCTATAGCAATCAGCCCCAGCATTTT
NA	TRBV20-1	TRBJ1-6	NA	15	CSASLGGLRNSPLHF	TGCAGTGCCAGCTTGGGGGGCCTTCGAAATTCACCCCTCCACTTT